This TCR beta chain was documented in a study of T-cell reconstitution after alpha-beta-depleted transplantation in children. Germline V lookup: CDR1 SGDLS, CDR2 YYNGEE. V was pared by 3 bases and J by 2 bases, with 18 bases between. The CDR3 spans 16 residues. Construction of the TCRbeta library involved unique molecular identifiers. TCRdb redid the calling of the PCR reads with MiXCR, one entry per CDR3 protein. The sample lists some 840,000 distinct CDR3 sequences, less than 20% occurring once. The chain has TRBV9 and TRBJ2-7; possibly TRBD2 for D (6 bases). The clonotype originates from a male patient between 5 and 17 years old who had a stem cell transplant for acute lymphoblastic leukemia, so the T cells may come from the graft donor. This material consisted of PBMCs, mostly from graft donor cells, taken 360 days after TCRalphabeta/CD19-depleted stem cell transplant. CDR3 nucleotides: TGTGCCAGCAGCGCGAGCGCGGGGTATGTAACCTACGAGCAGTACTTC. This gives the protein CASSASAGYVTYEQYF.